This T cell receptor (beta chain) appears in the sequencing data of a study of STAT3 mutations in large granular lymphocyte leukemia. Study-wide results and caveats: Persisting codominant clonotypes may have hidden a small pathogenic clone. Variable sampling intervals and differing treatment regimens complicated linking therapy response to TCR clonal burden changes. Every T-LGLL patient had at least one immunodominant TCRbeta clonotype. After therapy, about 35% of the 18 patients switched clonotypes, all new clones STAT3 wild type.

Germline trimming cut 2 bases from V and 1 base from J; bases unmatched to any gene: 7. The germline CDR1 and CDR2 sequences are SGHDT and YYEEEE. The CDR3 sequence is 17 residues long. Concerning this clone: Its antigen is still unknown.

Sequencing used immunoSEQ multiplex PCR; TCRdb keeps in-frame clones, though not all of them. The sample lists more than 10,000 clones, approximately 81% seen once, with under 65% in the top ten. The clonotype comes from a man in his 60s with T-cell large granular lymphocyte leukemia. Some clones in this sample may be carry-over from other donors' samples. Sequenced: peripheral blood mononuclear cells. The chain is built from TRBV5-6 and TRBJ2-3, with TRBD2 identical over 10 bases. CDR3 coding DNA: TGTGCCAGCAGCTTCGGAGCGGGAGGGCGTGGCACAGATACGCAGTATTTT. Translating it yields CASSFGAGGRGTDTQYF.